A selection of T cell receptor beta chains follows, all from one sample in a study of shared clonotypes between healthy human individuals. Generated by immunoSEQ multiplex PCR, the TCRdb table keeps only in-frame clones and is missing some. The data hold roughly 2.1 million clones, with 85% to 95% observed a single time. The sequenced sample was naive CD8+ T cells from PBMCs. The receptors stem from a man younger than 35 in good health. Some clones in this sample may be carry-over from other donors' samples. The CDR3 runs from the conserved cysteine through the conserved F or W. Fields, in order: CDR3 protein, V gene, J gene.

CDR3: CATTLRGRNHETQYF
V: TRBV19
J: TRBJ2-5

CDR3: CASSQGSSQTSSYEQYF
V: TRBV4-1
J: TRBJ2-7

CDR3: CASSYLPGQGKEKLFF
V: TRBV7-9
J: TRBJ1-4

CDR3: CASSIVAESNQPQHF
V: TRBV19
J: TRBJ1-5

CDR3: CASSLTGLASYEQYF
V: TRBV7-3
J: TRBJ2-7

CDR3: CASSLDTDTQYF
V: TRBV5-6
J: TRBJ2-3

CDR3: CASSPLDGATNEKLFF
V: TRBV5-6
J: TRBJ1-4

CDR3: CASSGPADRAHEQYF
V: TRBV7-9
J: TRBJ2-7

CDR3: CASSLVGASWYEQYF
V: TRBV27
J: TRBJ2-7

CDR3: CAISVAWETSTLNTEAFF
V: TRBV10-3
J: TRBJ1-1

CDR3: CASSPKVGFTEAFF
V: TRBV4-1
J: TRBJ1-1

CDR3: CASSVTDTEAFF
V: TRBV9
J: TRBJ1-1

CDR3: CASSPSLGGKNEQFF
V: TRBV28
J: TRBJ2-1

CDR3: CAIKEDSTDTQYF
V: TRBV10-3
J: TRBJ2-3

CDR3: CASSLTGIATDTQYF
V: TRBV7-3
J: TRBJ2-3

CDR3: CASSHVVGTSFNEQFF
V: TRBV4-1
J: TRBJ2-1

CDR3: CASSLAVWNTGELFF
V: TRBV7-9
J: TRBJ2-2

CDR3: CASSTWSSYNEQFF
V: TRBV27
J: TRBJ2-1

CDR3: CASSVAQYYGYTF
V: TRBV9
J: TRBJ1-2

CDR3: CASSQYYEQYF
V: TRBV5-6
J: TRBJ2-7

CDR3: CATSISAGANVLTF
V: TRBV27
J: TRBJ2-6

CDR3: CASSLALYEQYF
V: TRBV7-9
J: TRBJ2-7

CDR3: CASSLDGNTIYF
V: TRBV7-6
J: TRBJ1-3

CDR3: CASSAKRYEQYF
V: TRBV13
J: TRBJ2-7

CDR3: CASSQSTGGTYSGQYF
V: TRBV16
J: TRBJ2-7

CDR3: CASSFYAGGPNQPQHF
V: TRBV28
J: TRBJ1-5

CDR3: CASSRDREGAHQPQHF
V: TRBV7-8
J: TRBJ1-5

CDR3: CASTPGTGAFEQFF
V: TRBV19
J: TRBJ2-1

CDR3: CASSFSTSSYEQYF
V: TRBV28
J: TRBJ2-7

CDR3: CSADRDGKLFF
V: TRBV29-1
J: TRBJ1-4

CDR3: CASSEVTGNRYEQYF
V: TRBV2
J: TRBJ2-7

CDR3: CASLGVWGYTF
V: TRBV28
J: TRBJ1-2

CDR3: CSVGLAGVADTQYF
V: TRBV29-1
J: TRBJ2-3

CDR3: CASSVGLAGPEQYF
V: TRBV9
J: TRBJ2-7

CDR3: CASSQIDEYGYTF
V: TRBV14
J: TRBJ1-2

CDR3: CASSAQPGQDYEQYF
V: TRBV9
J: TRBJ2-7

CDR3: CASSLGPSGSGRETQYF
V: TRBV13
J: TRBJ2-5

CDR3: CASSTSSGRLTDTQYF
V: TRBV9
J: TRBJ2-3

CDR3: CASSEYGSSHEQYF
V: TRBV2
J: TRBJ2-7

CDR3: CASSLSVSSGTGEQFF
V: TRBV7-8
J: TRBJ2-1

CDR3: CASSLSGANYGYTF
V: TRBV27
J: TRBJ1-2

CDR3: CASSPTGADYGYTF
V: TRBV4-1
J: TRBJ1-2

CDR3: CASSIGGSYEQYF
V: TRBV7-9
J: TRBJ2-7

CDR3: CASSRDREWSNEQFF
V: TRBV27
J: TRBJ2-1

CDR3: CASSQDLYGGSYNEQFF
V: TRBV4-3
J: TRBJ2-1

CDR3: CASSQAGGRYEQYF
V: TRBV14
J: TRBJ2-7

CDR3: CASSLVGTPGETQYF
V: TRBV5-1
J: TRBJ2-5

CDR3: CASSARTAKETQYF
V: TRBV10-1
J: TRBJ2-5

CDR3: CASRPLAGDGTGELFF
V: TRBV6-6
J: TRBJ2-2

CDR3: CASSLERGWQFF
V: TRBV5-6
J: TRBJ2-1

CDR3: CASSHPGQVGETQYF
V: TRBV6-5
J: TRBJ2-5

CDR3: CASSATSGSADEQYF
V: TRBV7-3
J: TRBJ2-7

CDR3: CASSRTGISTDTQYF
V: TRBV7-3
J: TRBJ2-3

CDR3: CASSLYGTGGPYEQYF
V: TRBV28
J: TRBJ2-7

CDR3: CASSIMTGGHWGYTF
V: TRBV27
J: TRBJ1-2

CDR3: CASSLAKLAGVNEQYF
V: TRBV5-1
J: TRBJ2-7

CDR3: CASSWSRGGDGYTF
V: TRBV5-4
J: TRBJ1-2

CDR3: CASSEPRNEQFF
V: TRBV10-2
J: TRBJ2-1